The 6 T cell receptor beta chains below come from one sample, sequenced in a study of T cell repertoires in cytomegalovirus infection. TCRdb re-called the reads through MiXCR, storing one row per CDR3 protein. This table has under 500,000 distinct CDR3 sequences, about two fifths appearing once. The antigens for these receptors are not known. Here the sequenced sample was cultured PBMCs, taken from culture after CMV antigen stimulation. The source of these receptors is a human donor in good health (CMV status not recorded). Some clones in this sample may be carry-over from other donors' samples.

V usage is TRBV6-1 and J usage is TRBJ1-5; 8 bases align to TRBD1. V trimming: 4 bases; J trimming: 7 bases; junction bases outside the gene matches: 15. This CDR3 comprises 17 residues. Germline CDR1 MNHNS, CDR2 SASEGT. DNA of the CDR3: TGTGCCAGCAGTGGATCGTACAACAGGGGGGATCGCCAGCCCCAGCATTTT. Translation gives CASSGSYNRGDRQPQHF.

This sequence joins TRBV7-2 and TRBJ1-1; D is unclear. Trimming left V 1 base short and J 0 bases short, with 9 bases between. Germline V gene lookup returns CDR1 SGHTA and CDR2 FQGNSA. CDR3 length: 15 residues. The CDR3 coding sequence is TGTGCCAGCAGCTTAGGCGGCAGGATGAACACTGAAGCTTTCTTT. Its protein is CASSLGGRMNTEAFF.

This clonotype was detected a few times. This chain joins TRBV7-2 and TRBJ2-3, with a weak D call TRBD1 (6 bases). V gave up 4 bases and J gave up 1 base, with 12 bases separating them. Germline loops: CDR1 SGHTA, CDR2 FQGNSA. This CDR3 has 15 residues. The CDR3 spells CASSSQGSGTDTQYF. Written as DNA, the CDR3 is TGTGCCAGCAGCTCACAGGGATCTGGCACAGATACGCAGTATTTT.

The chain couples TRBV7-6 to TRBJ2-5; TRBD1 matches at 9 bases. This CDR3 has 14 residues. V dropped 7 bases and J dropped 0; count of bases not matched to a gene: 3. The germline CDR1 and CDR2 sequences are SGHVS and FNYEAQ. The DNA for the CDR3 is TGTGCCAGCACCGGGGACAGGGACCAAGAGACCCAGTACTTC. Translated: CASTGDRDQETQYF.

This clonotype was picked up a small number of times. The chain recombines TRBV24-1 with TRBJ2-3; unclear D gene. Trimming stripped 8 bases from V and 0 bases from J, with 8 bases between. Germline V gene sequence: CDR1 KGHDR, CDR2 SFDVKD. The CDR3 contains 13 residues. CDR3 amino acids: CATTDQSTDTQYF. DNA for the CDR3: TGTGCCACCACGGACCAAAGCACAGATACGCAGTATTTT.

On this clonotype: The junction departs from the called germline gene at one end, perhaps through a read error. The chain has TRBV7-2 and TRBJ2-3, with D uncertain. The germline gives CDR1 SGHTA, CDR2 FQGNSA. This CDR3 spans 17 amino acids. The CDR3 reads CAGSPNRAFVGTDTQYF. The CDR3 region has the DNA TGTGCCGGCAGCCCCAACCGGGCCTTCGTTGGCACAGATACGCAGTATTTT.